The subject of this entry is one TCR beta chain. This sample was taken from a study of blood T cell repertoires in COVID-19. Overall study: From the United States, Italy and Spain came samples of acute and convalescent COVID-19. PBMCs, B-cell-depleted T cells, or T cells provided the cDNA or gDNA that made up the material.

V was pared by 1 base and J by 1 base, with 13 bases between. The germline V gene has CDR1 SGHTA and CDR2 FQGNSA. The CDR3 contains 16 residues. Authors' data handling: Counts of nucleated cells, estimated from reference gene primer amplification, were obtained. Only in-frame clones appear in the TCRdb table, and some are missing; sequencing was by immunoSEQ multiplex PCR. V and J calls and clone size come straight from that table; D and trimming were deduced from the DNA. The sample consists of about 83,000 clones, around 87% of them appearing once. The genes are TRBV7-2 and TRBJ1-2, with D possibly matching TRBD1 (5 bases). This receptor was obtained from a woman aged 50 to 60 with active or convalescent COVID-19. The sequenced material came from peripheral blood. This CDR3 reads CASSLVGGGNNYGYTF. In DNA, the CDR3 is TGTGCCAGCAGCTTAGTGGGTGGGGGGAATAACTATGGCTACACCTTC.